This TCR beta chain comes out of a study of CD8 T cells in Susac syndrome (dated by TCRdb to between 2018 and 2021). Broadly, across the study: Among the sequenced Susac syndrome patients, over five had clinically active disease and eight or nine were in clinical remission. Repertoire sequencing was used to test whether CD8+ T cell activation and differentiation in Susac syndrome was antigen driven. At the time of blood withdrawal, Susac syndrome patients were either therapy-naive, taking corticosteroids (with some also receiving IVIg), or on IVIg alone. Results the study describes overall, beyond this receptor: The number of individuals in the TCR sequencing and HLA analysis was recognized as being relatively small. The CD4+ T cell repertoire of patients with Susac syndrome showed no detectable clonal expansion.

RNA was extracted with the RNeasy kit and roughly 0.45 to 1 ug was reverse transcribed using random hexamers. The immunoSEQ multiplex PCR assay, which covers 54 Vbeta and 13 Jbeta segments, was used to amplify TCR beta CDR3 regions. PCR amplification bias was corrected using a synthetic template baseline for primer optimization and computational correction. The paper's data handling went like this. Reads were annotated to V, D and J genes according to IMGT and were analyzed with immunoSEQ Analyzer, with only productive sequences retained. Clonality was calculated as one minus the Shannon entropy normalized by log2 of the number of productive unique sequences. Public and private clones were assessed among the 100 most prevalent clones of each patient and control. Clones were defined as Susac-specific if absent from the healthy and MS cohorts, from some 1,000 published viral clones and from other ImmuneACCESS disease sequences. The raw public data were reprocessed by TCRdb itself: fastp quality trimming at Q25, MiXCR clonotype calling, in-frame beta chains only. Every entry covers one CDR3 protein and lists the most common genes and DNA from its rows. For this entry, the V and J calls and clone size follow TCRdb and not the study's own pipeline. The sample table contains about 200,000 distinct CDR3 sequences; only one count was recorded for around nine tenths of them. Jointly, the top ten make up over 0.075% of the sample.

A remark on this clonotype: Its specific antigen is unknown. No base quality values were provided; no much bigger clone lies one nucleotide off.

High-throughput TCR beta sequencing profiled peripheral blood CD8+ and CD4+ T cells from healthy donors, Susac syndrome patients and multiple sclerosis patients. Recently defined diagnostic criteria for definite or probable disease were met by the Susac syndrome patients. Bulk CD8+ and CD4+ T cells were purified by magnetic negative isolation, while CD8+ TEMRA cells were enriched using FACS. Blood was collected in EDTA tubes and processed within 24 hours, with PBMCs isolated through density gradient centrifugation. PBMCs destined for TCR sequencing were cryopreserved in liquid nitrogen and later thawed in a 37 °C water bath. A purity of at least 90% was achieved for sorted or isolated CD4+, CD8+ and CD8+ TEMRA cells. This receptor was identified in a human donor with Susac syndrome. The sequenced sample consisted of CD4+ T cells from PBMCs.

The DNA reads TGCAGTGCCCGAGGACAGGGGGGCTCCTACAATGAGCAGTTCTTC. This translates into CSARGQGGSYNEQFF. The chain links TRBV20-1 with TRBJ2-1, with 10 central nucleotides matching TRBD1. V loses 6 bases at its end and J loses 0 bases; junction bases beyond the gene matches: 5. The germline V gene encodes CDR1 DFQATT and CDR2 SNEGSKA (reference sequence). Reading from cysteine to phenylalanine, the CDR3 counts 15 amino acids. Only the CDR3 part of the read is kept: 45 bases, read in frame from the first base.